This T cell receptor beta chain is from a study of CD8 T cells in Susac syndrome. RNA was extracted with the RNeasy kit, and a quantity of about 0.45 to 1 ug was reverse transcribed using random hexamers. Amplification of TCR beta CDR3 across 54 Vbeta and 13 Jbeta was performed with immunoSEQ multiplex PCR. TCRdb re-derived calls from the immunoSEQ multiplex PCR reads in MiXCR, one entry per CDR3 protein. The sample carries roughly 150,000 distinct CDR3 sequences, around 95% recorded once. The table lists this clonotype with a count of one. Peripheral blood CD8+ and CD4+ T cells were profiled by TCR beta sequencing. Negative isolation was used for CD8+ and CD4+ T cells and FACS enrichment for TEMRA cells. Sequencing was done on a sample of CD8+ T cells from PBMCs. The TCR sequence derives from a human donor with multiple sclerosis.

The CDR3 region has the DNA TGTGCCACCTCAGGGGGACAGCCCCAGCATTTT. Residues: CATSGGQPQHF. V gene TRBV6-2 or TRBV6-3 combines with J gene TRBJ1-5, with 7 nucleotides matching TRBD1. Germline-derived CDR1 and CDR2 are MNHEY and SVGEGT. The CDR3 is made up of 11 amino acids. V lost 10 bases, J lost 7 bases, and 4 bases stayed unmatched.